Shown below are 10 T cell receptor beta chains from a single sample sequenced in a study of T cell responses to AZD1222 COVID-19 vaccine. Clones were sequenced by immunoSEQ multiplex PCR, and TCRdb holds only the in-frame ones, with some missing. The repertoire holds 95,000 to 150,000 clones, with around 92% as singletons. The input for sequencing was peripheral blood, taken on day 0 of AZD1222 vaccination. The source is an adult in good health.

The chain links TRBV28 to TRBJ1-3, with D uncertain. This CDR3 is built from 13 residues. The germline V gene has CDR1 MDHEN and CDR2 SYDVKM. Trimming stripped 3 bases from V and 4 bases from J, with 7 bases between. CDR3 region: CASSFSSGNTIYF. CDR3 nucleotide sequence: TGTGCCAGCAGTTTCTCCTCCGGAAACACCATATATTTT.

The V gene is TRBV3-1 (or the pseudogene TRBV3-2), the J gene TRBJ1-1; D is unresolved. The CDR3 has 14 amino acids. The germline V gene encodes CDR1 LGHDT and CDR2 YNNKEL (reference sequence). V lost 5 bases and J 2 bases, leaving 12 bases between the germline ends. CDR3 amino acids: CASSSSPINTEAFF. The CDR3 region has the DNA TGTGCCAGCAGCTCTTCACCAATTAACACTGAAGCTTTCTTT.

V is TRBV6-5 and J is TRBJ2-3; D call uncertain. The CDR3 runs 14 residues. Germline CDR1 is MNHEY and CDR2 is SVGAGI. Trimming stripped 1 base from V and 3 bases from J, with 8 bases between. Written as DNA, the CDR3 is TGTGCCAGCAGTTACTTGGGTGTGACAGATACGCAGTATTTT. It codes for CASSYLGVTDTQYF.

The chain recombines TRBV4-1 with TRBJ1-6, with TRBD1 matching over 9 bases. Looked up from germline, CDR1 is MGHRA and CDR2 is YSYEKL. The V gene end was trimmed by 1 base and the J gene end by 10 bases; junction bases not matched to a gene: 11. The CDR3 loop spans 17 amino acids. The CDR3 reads CASSQGLAGTGLSPLHF. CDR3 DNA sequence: TGCGCCAGCAGCCAAGGGCTGGCCGGGACAGGGCTCTCACCCCTCCACTTT.

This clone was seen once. In DNA form, the CDR3 reads TGTGCCAGCAGTTCTTCATCAGTCGGCTACACCTTC. Its protein product is CASSSSSVGYTF. The chain recombines TRBV6-5 with TRBJ1-2; no clear D. With 4 bases removed from V and 8 bases from J, the gap between germline ends came to 11 bases. This CDR3 is 12 amino acids long. Germline assignment: CDR1 MNHEY and CDR2 SVGAGI.

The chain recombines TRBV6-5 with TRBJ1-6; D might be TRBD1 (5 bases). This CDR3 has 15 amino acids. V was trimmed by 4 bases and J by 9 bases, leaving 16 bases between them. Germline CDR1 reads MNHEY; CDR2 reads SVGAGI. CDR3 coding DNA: TGTGCCAGCAGTTCGCGGACACGCTGGAGTTCACCCCTCCACTTT. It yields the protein CASSSRTRWSSPLHF.

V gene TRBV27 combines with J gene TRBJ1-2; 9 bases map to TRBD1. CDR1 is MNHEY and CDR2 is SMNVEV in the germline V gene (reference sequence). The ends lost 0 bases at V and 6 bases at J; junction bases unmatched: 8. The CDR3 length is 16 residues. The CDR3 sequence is CASSLSLSTGGNGYTF. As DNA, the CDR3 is TGTGCCAGCAGTTTATCCCTCTCAACAGGGGGCAATGGCTACACCTTC.

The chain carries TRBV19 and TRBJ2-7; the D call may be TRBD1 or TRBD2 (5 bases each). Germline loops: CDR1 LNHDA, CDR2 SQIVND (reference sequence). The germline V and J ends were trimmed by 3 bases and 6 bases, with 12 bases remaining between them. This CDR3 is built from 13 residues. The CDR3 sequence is CASSIGRGSEQYF. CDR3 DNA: TGTGCCAGTAGTATCGGCCGGGGCTCCGAGCAGTACTTC.

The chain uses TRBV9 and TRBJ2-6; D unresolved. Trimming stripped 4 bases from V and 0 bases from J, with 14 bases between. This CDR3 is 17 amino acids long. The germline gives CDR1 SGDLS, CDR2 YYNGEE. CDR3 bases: TGTGCCAGCAGCAAACGACAAGGATTCTCTGGGGCCAACGTCCTGACTTTC. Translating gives CASSKRQGFSGANVLTF.

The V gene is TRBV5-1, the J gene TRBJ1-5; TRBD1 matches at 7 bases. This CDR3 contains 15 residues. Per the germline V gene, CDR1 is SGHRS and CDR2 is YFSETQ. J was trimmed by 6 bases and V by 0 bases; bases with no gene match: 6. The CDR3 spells CASSLASGGLQPQHF. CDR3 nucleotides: TGCGCCAGCAGCTTGGCTTCAGGGGGACTTCAGCCCCAGCATTTT.